The source of this TCR beta chain is a study of T cells in Graves' hyperthyroidism and ophthalmopathy. Study details: The blood sample was taken at first diagnosis, before treatment began.

Graves' hyperthyroidism without ophthalmopathy progression within 18 months was termed stable. The source of the PBMCs was 10 ml of fresh peripheral blood. The study, taken as a whole, reports: Blood also carried most thyroid clonotypes expanded above 0.001.

V dropped 7 bases and J dropped 7 bases, with 19 bases sitting between them. This CDR3 comprises 13 residues. Germline CDR1 is SQVTM and CDR2 is ANQGSEA. RNA transcripts gave rise to amplified TCR beta CDR3 regions. HTBI primers were employed in a first-round RT-PCR of the TCR CDR3. TCRdb passed the multiplex PCR reads through MiXCR, listing each CDR3 protein once. The sample lists roughly 350,000 distinct CDR3 sequences; approximately 15% were seen once. About this clonotype itself: Its antigen remains unidentified.

The sample was blood. The sequence came from a woman under 40 with Graves' hyperthyroidism. J is TRBJ1-2 and V is TRBV29-1; D is possibly TRBD1 (5 bases). CDR3: CSGGDFAEGGYTF. In DNA form, the CDR3 reads TGCAGCGGAGGGGACTTTGCCGAGGGTGGCTACACCTTC.